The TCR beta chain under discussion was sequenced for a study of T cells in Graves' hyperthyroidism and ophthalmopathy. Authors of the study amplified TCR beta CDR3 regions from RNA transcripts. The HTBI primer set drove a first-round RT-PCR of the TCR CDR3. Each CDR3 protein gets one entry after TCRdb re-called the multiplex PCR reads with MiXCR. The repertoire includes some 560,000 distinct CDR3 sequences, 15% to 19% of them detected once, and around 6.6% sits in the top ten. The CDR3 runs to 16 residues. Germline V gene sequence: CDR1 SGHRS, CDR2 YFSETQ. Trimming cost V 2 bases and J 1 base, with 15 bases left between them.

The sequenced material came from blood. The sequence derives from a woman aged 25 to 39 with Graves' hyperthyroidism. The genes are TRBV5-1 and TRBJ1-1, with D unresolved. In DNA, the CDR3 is TGCGCCAGCAGCTTACAGCCTTTTTTTTGGAACACTGAAGCTTTCTTT. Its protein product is CASSLQPFFWNTEAFF.